Listed here are 15 T cell receptor beta chains from one sample, sequenced in a study of OX40 agonist ivuxolimab in advanced cancers. Receptor libraries were prepared by the immunoSEQ multiplex PCR assay. TCRdb provides this immuneACCESS table in a form limited to in-frame rearrangements. Some clones are lacking; in checked studies, under half of them reflect an unresolved V gene, and why the rest are absent is not known. The sample profile shows 45,000 to 60,000 clones; approximately 93% of them were found once. The ten largest clones capture over 10% of the sample. The sample consisted of CD4+ or CD8+ T cells sorted from blood, taken in a trial of the OX40 agonist ivuxolimab. Receptors were obtained from an adult with an advanced solid tumor such as melanoma, head and neck, liver or kidney cancer.

This chain links TRBV5-6 with TRBJ2-7, with D maybe TRBD2 (6 bases). This CDR3 is 14 amino acids long. CDR1 is SGHDT, CDR2 YYEEEE, per germline. The germline V and J ends were trimmed by 4 bases and 5 bases, with 16 bases remaining between them. The CDR3 DNA sequence: TGTGCCAGCAGCGGTCCGGGACTCCTGCACGAGCAGTACTTC. Translated, it gives CASSGPGLLHEQYF.

The chain uses TRBV6-1 and TRBJ2-1; 13 nucleotides line up with TRBD2. CDR3 length: 15 amino acids. Germline V lookup: CDR1 MNHNS, CDR2 SASEGT. With V trimmed by 3 bases and J by 9 bases, 5 bases remained unmatched. The CDR3 bases are TGTGCCAGCAGTGAGGGGACTAGCGGGAACGGTGAGCAGTTCTTC. Protein product: CASSEGTSGNGEQFF.

The rearrangement uses TRBV7-9 and TRBJ1-3; D gene ambiguous. The germline V gene has CDR1 SEHNR and CDR2 FQNEAQ (reference sequence). Trimming stripped 4 bases from V and 4 bases from J, with 14 bases between. This CDR3 comprises 15 residues. The CDR3 spells CASSSQRGSGNTIYF. In DNA form, the CDR3 reads TGTGCCAGCAGCTCGCAAAGAGGGTCCGGAAACACCATATATTTT.

The CDR3 nucleotides read TGCGCCAGCAGCCCCAGGGATCTTCTGGGCTTCTCTGGGGCCAACGTCCTGACTTTC. This codes for CASSPRDLLGFSGANVLTF. V is TRBV5-1 and J is TRBJ2-6, with D maybe TRBD1 (5 bases). The CDR3 extends over 19 amino acids. CDR1 and CDR2 (germline): SGHRS, YFSETQ. V shed 4 bases and J shed 0 bases, with 20 bases lying between them.

The chain uses TRBV28 and TRBJ1-1, with D unclear. Trimming stripped 7 bases from V and 11 bases from J, with 20 bases between. CDR3 size: 13 residues. CDR1 is MDHEN, CDR2 SYDVKM, per germline. The CDR3 region is CASTSPHFLIAFF. The CDR3 DNA sequence: TGTGCCAGCACCAGCCCACATTTTCTAATCGCTTTCTTT.

The V call is TRBV5-6, the J call TRBJ1-1; D remains unclear. V lost 2 bases and J lost 0, with 2 bases in between. The CDR3 contains 12 residues. Germline V gene lookup returns CDR1 SGHDT and CDR2 YYEEEE. The CDR3 loop reads CASSFVNTEAFF. CDR3 bases: TGTGCCAGCAGCTTTGTGAACACTGAAGCTTTCTTT.

The sample holds one count of this clone. The rearrangement joins TRBV28 to TRBJ2-5; D is tentatively TRBD1 or TRBD2 (5 bases each). Germline CDR1 reads MDHEN; CDR2 reads SYDVKM. The V end lost 1 base, the J end lost 4 bases, and 13 bases lay between the germline ends. CDR3 length: 15 residues. CDR3 sequence reads: CASSLFEAGRETQYF. The CDR3 DNA reads TGTGCCAGCAGTTTATTTGAGGCAGGGAGAGAGACCCAGTACTTC.

The V gene is TRBV5-1, the J gene TRBJ2-7; 16 positions agree with TRBD2. V was pared by 4 bases and J by 2 bases, with 3 bases of the junction left unmatched. The CDR3 is 16 residues long. Germline loops: CDR1 SGHRS, CDR2 YFSETQ. The CDR3 sequence is CASSMGLAGGTYEQYF. The CDR3 nucleotides are TGCGCCAGCAGCATGGGACTAGCGGGGGGGACCTACGAGCAGTACTTC.

The V call is TRBV6-1, the J call TRBJ1-5; D gene ambiguous. The V end was cut by 1 base, the J end by 5 bases, with 6 bases between. CDR1 MNHNS and CDR2 SASEGT come from the germline V gene. This CDR3 comprises 13 residues. The CDR3 here is CASSEERDQPQHF. The DNA for the CDR3 is TGTGCCAGCAGTGAAGAGAGGGATCAGCCCCAGCATTTT.

This chain uses TRBV28 with TRBJ2-7, with D tentatively TRBD2 (5 bases). Germline V gene sequence: CDR1 MDHEN, CDR2 SYDVKM. V was shortened by 3 bases and J by 6 bases, with 6 bases between the two germline ends. CDR3 length equals 11 residues. The CDR3 loop reads CASSFEGEQYF. CDR3 DNA sequence: TGTGCCAGCAGTTTCGAGGGCGAGCAGTACTTC. The whole variable domain, remainder taken from reference TRBV28 and TRBJ2-7, is DVKVTQSSRYLVKRTGEKVFLECVQDMDHENMFWYRQDPGLGLRLIYFSYDVKMKEKGDIPEGYSVSREKKERFSLILESASTNQTSMYLCASSFEGEQYFGPGTRLTVT.

V and J are TRBV6-6 and TRBJ1-2; TRBD1 matches at 7 bases. With 6 bases clipped from V and 5 bases from J, the junction kept 9 bases outside the gene matches. The CDR3 extends over 14 amino acids. CDR1 and CDR2 from the germline V gene are MNHNY and SVGAGI (reference sequence). This chain's CDR3 is CASRGRGDRYGYTF. CDR3 bases: TGTGCCAGCAGGGGCAGGGGGGACAGATATGGCTACACCTTC.

The chain uses TRBV11-2 and TRBJ1-4; 9 bases agree with TRBD1. With V trimmed by 5 bases and J by 3 bases, 7 bases remained unmatched. The germline CDR1 and CDR2 sequences are SGHAT and FQNNGV. This CDR3 is 16 amino acids long. CDR3 region: CASSLGQGKANEKLFF. The CDR3 DNA is TGTGCCAGCAGCCTCGGACAGGGGAAGGCTAATGAAAAACTGTTTTTT.

V usage is TRBV5-1 and J usage is TRBJ2-1; D is undetermined. V lost 4 bases to trimming and J lost 7 bases, with 18 bases between them. Germline V gene lookup returns CDR1 SGHRS and CDR2 YFSETQ. The CDR3 consists of 15 residues. The CDR3 region is CASSPGPGIRNEQFF. In nucleotides, the CDR3 is TGCGCCAGCAGCCCCGGACCGGGTATACGAAATGAGCAGTTCTTC.

This chain joins TRBV7-8 and TRBJ2-3; 11 bases are a match to TRBD2. The V and J ends lost 2 bases and 1 base, in that order; junction bases with no gene match: 5. The V gene's germline CDR1 is SGHVS and CDR2 FQNEAQ. The CDR3 loop spans 17 amino acids. CDR3 in amino acids: CASSLTTSGGRTDTQYF. The CDR3 DNA is TGTGCCAGCAGCTTAACCACTAGCGGGGGTCGCACAGATACGCAGTATTTT.

This chain's CDR3 is CASSLTGTGPREQYF. CDR3 coding DNA: TGTGCCAGCAGTCTAACCGGGACAGGGCCTCGGGAGCAGTACTTC. The genes are TRBV6-6 and TRBJ2-7, with 9 bases identical to TRBD1. Per germline, CDR1 MNHNY and CDR2 SVGAGI (reference sequence). V was pared by 5 bases and J by 7 bases, with 12 bases of the junction left unmatched. CDR3 length: 15 amino acids.